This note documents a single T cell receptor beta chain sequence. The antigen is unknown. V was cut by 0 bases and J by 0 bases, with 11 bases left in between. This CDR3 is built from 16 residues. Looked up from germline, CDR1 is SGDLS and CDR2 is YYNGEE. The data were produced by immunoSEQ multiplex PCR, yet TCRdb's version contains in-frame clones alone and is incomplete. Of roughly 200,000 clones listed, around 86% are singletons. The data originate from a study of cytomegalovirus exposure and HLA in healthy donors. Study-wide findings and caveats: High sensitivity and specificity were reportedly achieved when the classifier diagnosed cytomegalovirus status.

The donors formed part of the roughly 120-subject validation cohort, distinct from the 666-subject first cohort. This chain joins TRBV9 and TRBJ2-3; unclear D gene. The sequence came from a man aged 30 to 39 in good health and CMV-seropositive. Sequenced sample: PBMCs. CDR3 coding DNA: TGTGCCAGCAGCGTAGAAACGAGGCAGAGCACAGATACGCAGTATTTT. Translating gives CASSVETRQSTDTQYF. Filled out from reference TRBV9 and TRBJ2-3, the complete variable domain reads DSGVTQTPKHLITATGQRVTLRCSPRSGDLSVYWYQQSLDQGLQFLIQYYNGEERAKGNILERFSAQQFPDLHSELNLSSLELGDSALYFCASSVETRQSTDTQYFGPGTRLTVL.